This T cell receptor beta chain was identified during a study of PD-L1 blockade in urothelial cancer. Study-wide background: In the patient group, most of the 29 were males with bladder-origin urothelial cancer. Between 0 and 3 chemotherapy regimens preceded treatment for each patient. Whole-study results and caveats: TCR clonality was measured in pretreatment peripheral blood. Clonality below the median predicted better survival.

The CDR3 is made up of 14 amino acids. Trimming pared 5 bases from V and 4 bases from J, leaving 13 bases between. Germline V CDR1 and CDR2: SGHRS, YFSETQ. TCRdb's table, derived via immunoSEQ multiplex PCR, lists solely in-frame clones and lacks some. This table holds approximately 100,000 clones, around 93% found once. A remark on this clone: Its antigen is not identified.

For each patient, 1 to 8 samples were obtained, pretreatment and on-treatment. The gene calls are TRBV5-1 and TRBJ1-5, with a weak D call TRBD1 (5 bases). Source: PBMCs, taken around atezolizumab (anti-PD-L1) treatment. This clonotype was sampled from a woman older than 75 with urothelial cancer. This chain's CDR3 is CASSYGDFNQPQHF. The CDR3 coding sequence is TGCGCCAGCAGTTACGGGGACTTTAATCAGCCCCAGCATTTT.